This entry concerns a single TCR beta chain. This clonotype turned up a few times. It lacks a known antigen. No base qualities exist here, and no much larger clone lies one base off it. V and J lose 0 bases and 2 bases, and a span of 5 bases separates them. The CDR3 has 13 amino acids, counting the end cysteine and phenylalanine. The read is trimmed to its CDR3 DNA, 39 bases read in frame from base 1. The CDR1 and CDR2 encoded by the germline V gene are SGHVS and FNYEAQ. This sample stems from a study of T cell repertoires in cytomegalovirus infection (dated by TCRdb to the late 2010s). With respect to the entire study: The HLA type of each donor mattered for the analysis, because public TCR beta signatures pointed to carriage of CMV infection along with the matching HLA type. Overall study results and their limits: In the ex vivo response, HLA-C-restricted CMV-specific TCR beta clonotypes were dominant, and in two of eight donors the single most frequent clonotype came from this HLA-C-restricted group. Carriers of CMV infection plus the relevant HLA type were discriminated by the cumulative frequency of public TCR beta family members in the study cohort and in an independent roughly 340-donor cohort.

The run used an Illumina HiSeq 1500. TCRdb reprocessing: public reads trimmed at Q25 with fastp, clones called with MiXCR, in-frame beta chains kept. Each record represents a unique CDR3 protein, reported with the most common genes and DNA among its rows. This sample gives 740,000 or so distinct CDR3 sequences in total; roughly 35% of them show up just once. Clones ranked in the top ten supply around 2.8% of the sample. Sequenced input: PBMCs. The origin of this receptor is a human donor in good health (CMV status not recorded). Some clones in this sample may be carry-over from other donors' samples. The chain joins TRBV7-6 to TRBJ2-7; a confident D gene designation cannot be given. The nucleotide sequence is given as TGTGCCAGCAGCTTAGCCGAAGCCTACGAGCAGTACTTC. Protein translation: CASSLAEAYEQYF.